These 2 T cell receptor beta chains were sequenced from one sample in a study of CD8 T cells in Susac syndrome. Reverse transcription used about 0.5 to 1 ug RNA and random hexamers. TCRdb fed the immunoSEQ multiplex PCR reads into MiXCR, producing one record per CDR3 protein. The sample holds some 120,000 distinct CDR3 sequences, nearly 95% seen once. The source material was CD4+ T cells from PBMCs. These TCRs come from a human donor in good health.

V usage is TRBV28 and J usage is TRBJ2-3; D not resolved. Germline CDR1 MDHEN, CDR2 SYDVKM. This CDR3 region has 15 residues. The V end was cut by 10 bases, the J end by 1 base, with 18 bases between. This CDR3 is CATTSGLFRTDTQYF. DNA for the CDR3: TGTGCCACCACGTCCGGGCTATTTCGCACAGATACGCAGTATTTT.

The V gene is TRBV20-1, the J gene TRBJ1-2; the D gene is possibly TRBD1 (5 bases). Germline loops: CDR1 DFQATT, CDR2 SNEGSKA (reference sequence). The ends were cut back, 1 base at V and 4 bases at J, with 13 bases in the middle. The CDR3 runs 14 residues. The CDR3, as DNA: TGCAGTGCTAGAGGGGGCGCAGAGACCTATGGCTACACCTTC. Protein: CSARGGAETYGYTF.